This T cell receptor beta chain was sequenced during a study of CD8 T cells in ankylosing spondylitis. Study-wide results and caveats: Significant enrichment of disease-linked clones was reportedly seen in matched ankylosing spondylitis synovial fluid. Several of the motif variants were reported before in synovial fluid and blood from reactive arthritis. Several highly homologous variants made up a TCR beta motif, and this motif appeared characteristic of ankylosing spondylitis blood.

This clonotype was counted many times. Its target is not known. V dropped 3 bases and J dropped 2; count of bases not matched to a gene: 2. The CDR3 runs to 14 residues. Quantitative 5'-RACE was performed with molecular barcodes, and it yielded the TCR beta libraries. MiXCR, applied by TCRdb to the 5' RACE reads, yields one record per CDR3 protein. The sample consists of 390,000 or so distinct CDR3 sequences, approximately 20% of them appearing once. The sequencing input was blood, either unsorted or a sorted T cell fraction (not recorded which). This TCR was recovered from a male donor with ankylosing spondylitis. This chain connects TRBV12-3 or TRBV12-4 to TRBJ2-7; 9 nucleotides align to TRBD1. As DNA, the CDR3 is TGTGCCAGCAGTTTTGGGACAGGGCCCTACGAGCAGTACTTC. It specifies CASSFGTGPYEQYF.